Included here is one T cell receptor beta chain sequence, with context. Antigen: not known. The authors diagnosed from clinical symptoms, serum thyroxine, TRAb, thyroid ultrasound and orbital computed tomography. Amplified TCR beta CDR3 regions were obtained using RNA transcripts as template. An opening RT-PCR round employed HTBI primers and preceded a second-round multiplex PCR. TCRdb ran MiXCR on the multiplex PCR reads and lists one entry per CDR3 protein. Among approximately 150,000 distinct CDR3 sequences listed, about two fifths were seen once. The sample is drawn from a study of Graves' ophthalmopathy and Graves' hyperthyroidism. Between the trimmed V and J ends, which lost 3 bases and 2 bases, there was a span of 14 bases. The CDR3 is made up of 14 amino acids. Germline V gene data show CDR1 as DFQATT and CDR2 as SNEGSKA (reference sequence). Study-wide results and limits: Clonotypes were expanded in thyroid at above 0.001 frequency, and most also appeared in blood. The study's model predicted ophthalmopathy progression at 70.59% sensitivity and about 72% specificity.

The receptor's source is a man in his thirties or forties with Graves' ophthalmopathy. The V and J genes are TRBV20-1 and TRBJ2-7; maybe TRBD1 (5 bases). Material for sequencing was peripheral blood. CDR3 nucleotide sequence: TGCAGTGCTAGTGACAGCTCTGTGCCCTACGAGCAGTACTTC. Translated: CSASDSSVPYEQYF.